A selection of T cell receptor beta chains follows, all from one sample in a study of blood T cell repertoires in COVID-19. The protocol was immunoSEQ multiplex PCR, while the TCRdb copy is restricted to in-frame clones and leaves out a portion. Seen here are about 150,000 clones, around 79% observed once, and the top ten hold around 1.5%. The source material was peripheral blood. These receptor sequences come from a man at least 80 years old with acute or convalescent COVID-19. Both conserved end residues are part of each CDR3. D genes are given only for firm matches. Clone sizes are given selectively: once, few, many, or a class where the clone is expanded.

j_gene: TRBJ2-3
abundance: NA
d_gene: NA
v_gene: TRBV14
CDR3aa: CASSQPVPSTDTQYF
CDR3nt: TGTGCCAGCAGCCAACCAGTCCCGAGCACAGATACGCAGTATTTT

j_gene: TRBJ2-5
abundance: NA
d_gene: TRBD2
v_gene: TRBV5-1
CDR3aa: CASSPGTSGGESQETQYF
CDR3nt: TGCGCCAGCAGCCCCGGGACTAGCGGGGGGGAATCCCAGGAGACCCAGTACTTC

j_gene: TRBJ1-3
abundance: NA
d_gene: TRBD1
v_gene: TRBV7-6
CDR3aa: CASSRQGSGNTIYF
CDR3nt: TGTGCCAGCAGCCGACAGGGTTCTGGAAACACCATATATTTT

j_gene: TRBJ2-2
abundance: NA
d_gene: TRBD2
v_gene: TRBV4-2
CDR3aa: CASSQGLAGATNTGELFF
CDR3nt: TGTGCCAGCAGCCAAGGACTAGCGGGGGCTACCAACACCGGGGAGCTGTTTTTT

j_gene: TRBJ2-3
abundance: once
d_gene: TRBD1
v_gene: TRBV5-6
CDR3aa: CASRQGWTDTQYF
CDR3nt: TGTGCCAGCAGACAGGGGTGGACAGATACGCAGTATTTT

j_gene: TRBJ2-3
abundance: NA
d_gene: TRBD2
v_gene: TRBV5-6
CDR3aa: CASSLLLAGDTDTQYF
CDR3nt: TGTGCCAGCAGCTTGTTACTAGCGGGGGACACAGATACGCAGTATTTT

j_gene: TRBJ2-6
abundance: once
d_gene: NA
v_gene: TRBV10-2
CDR3aa: CASSDRVETNVLTF
CDR3nt: TGCGCCAGCAGTGATCGAGTAGAAACCAACGTCCTGACTTTC

j_gene: TRBJ1-4
abundance: NA
d_gene: TRBD1
v_gene: TRBV5-1
CDR3aa: CASKETGATNEKLFF
CDR3nt: TGCGCCAGCAAAGAAACAGGGGCAACTAATGAAAAACTGTTTTTT

j_gene: TRBJ1-5
abundance: NA
d_gene: NA
v_gene: TRBV6-5
CDR3aa: CASSYSPGSNQPQHF
CDR3nt: TGTGCCAGCAGTTACTCGCCGGGGTCCAATCAGCCCCAGCATTTT

j_gene: TRBJ1-2
abundance: NA
d_gene: TRBD1
v_gene: TRBV10-3
CDR3aa: CAISDPTGGYGYTF
CDR3nt: TGTGCCATCAGTGACCCGACAGGGGGCTATGGCTACACCTTC

j_gene: TRBJ1-1
abundance: NA
d_gene: TRBD1
v_gene: TRBV6-2/TRBV6-3
CDR3aa: CASSLGQQTEAFF
CDR3nt: TGTGCCAGCAGTTTGGGACAGCAGACTGAAGCTTTCTTT

j_gene: TRBJ2-5
abundance: few
d_gene: NA
v_gene: TRBV18
CDR3aa: CASSLTEKETQYF
CDR3nt: TGTGCCAGCTCACTGACAGAGAAAGAGACCCAGTACTTC

j_gene: TRBJ2-3
abundance: NA
d_gene: TRBD1
v_gene: TRBV5-6
CDR3aa: CASSYGQGWGTDTQYF
CDR3nt: TGTGCCAGCAGCTACGGACAGGGTTGGGGCACAGATACGCAGTATTTT

j_gene: TRBJ1-4
abundance: NA
d_gene: NA
v_gene: TRBV28
CDR3aa: CASSPLGQGLNEKLFF
CDR3nt: TGTGCCAGCAGTCCCCTGGGGCAGGGCCTTAATGAAAAACTGTTTTTT

j_gene: TRBJ1-1
abundance: NA
d_gene: NA
v_gene: TRBV6-2/TRBV6-3
CDR3aa: CASSTGGRTGNTEVFF
CDR3nt: TGTGCCAGCAGTACGGGTGGAAGGACGGGGAACACTGAAGTCTTCTTT

j_gene: TRBJ2-7
abundance: NA
d_gene: NA
v_gene: TRBV7-8
CDR3aa: CASSLGAYTYEQYF
CDR3nt: TGTGCCAGCAGCTTAGGGGCCTACACCTACGAGCAGTACTTC

j_gene: TRBJ1-2
abundance: few
d_gene: NA
v_gene: TRBV12-3/TRBV12-4
CDR3aa: CASNPGGRTLIF
CDR3nt: TGTGCCAGCAACCCGGGAGGTCGGACGTTGATCTTC

j_gene: TRBJ1-2
abundance: few
d_gene: NA
v_gene: TRBV2
CDR3aa: CASRLSMTRGYGYTF
CDR3nt: TGTGCCAGCAGACTTAGCATGACTCGAGGCTATGGCTACACCTTC

j_gene: TRBJ2-5
abundance: NA
d_gene: TRBD2
v_gene: TRBV3-1/TRBV3-2
CDR3aa: CASSPGLAGESKTQYF
CDR3nt: TGTGCCAGCAGCCCGGGACTAGCGGGGGAGTCAAAGACCCAGTACTTC

j_gene: TRBJ2-1
abundance: NA
d_gene: NA
v_gene: TRBV7-2
CDR3aa: CASSLAYGSYNEQFF
CDR3nt: TGTGCCAGCAGCTTAGCGTACGGTTCCTACAATGAGCAGTTCTTC

j_gene: TRBJ1-6
abundance: few
d_gene: NA
v_gene: TRBV5-1
CDR3aa: CASSPGTTYNSPLHF
CDR3nt: TGCGCCAGCAGCCCCGGGACAACCTATAATTCACCCCTCCACTTT

j_gene: TRBJ1-6
abundance: NA
d_gene: TRBD1
v_gene: TRBV28
CDR3aa: CASRPETGGGSPLHF
CDR3nt: TGTGCCAGCAGGCCAGAGACAGGGGGCGGCTCACCCCTCCACTTT

j_gene: TRBJ2-1
abundance: NA
d_gene: TRBD2
v_gene: TRBV19
CDR3aa: CASQTSGGNEQFF
CDR3nt: TGTGCCAGTCAGACTAGCGGGGGGAATGAGCAGTTCTTC

j_gene: TRBJ1-1
abundance: NA
d_gene: NA
v_gene: TRBV5-4
CDR3aa: CASSRTAHNTEAFF
CDR3nt: TGTGCCAGCAGCCGGACAGCACATAACACTGAAGCTTTCTTT

j_gene: TRBJ1-6
abundance: NA
d_gene: TRBD1
v_gene: TRBV7-3
CDR3aa: CASSPGQDASPLHF
CDR3nt: TGTGCCAGCAGCCCGGGACAGGACGCCTCACCCCTCCACTTT

j_gene: TRBJ1-2
abundance: NA
d_gene: NA
v_gene: TRBV27
CDR3aa: CASSEGDRNYGYTF
CDR3nt: TGTGCCAGCAGTGAAGGAGACAGGAACTATGGCTACACCTTC

j_gene: TRBJ2-7
abundance: NA
d_gene: TRBD1
v_gene: TRBV10-3
CDR3aa: CAIKTGVAYEQYF
CDR3nt: TGTGCCATTAAGACAGGGGTTGCCTACGAGCAGTACTTC

j_gene: TRBJ1-1
abundance: NA
d_gene: TRBD1
v_gene: TRBV7-8
CDR3aa: CASSPPRQGPLTEAFF
CDR3nt: TGTGCCAGCAGTCCCCCCCGACAGGGCCCTTTAACTGAAGCTTTCTTT

j_gene: TRBJ2-3
abundance: NA
d_gene: NA
v_gene: TRBV6-5
CDR3aa: CASRGADTQYF
CDR3nt: TGTGCCAGCAGGGGAGCAGATACGCAGTATTTT

j_gene: TRBJ1-2
abundance: NA
d_gene: NA
v_gene: TRBV5-1
CDR3aa: CASSEDSYGYTF
CDR3nt: TGCGCCAGCAGCGAAGACAGCTATGGCTACACCTTC

j_gene: TRBJ1-1
abundance: NA
d_gene: NA
v_gene: TRBV29-1
CDR3aa: CSVDSEYTEAFF
CDR3nt: TGCAGCGTTGATTCAGAATACACTGAAGCTTTCTTT

j_gene: TRBJ1-2
abundance: NA
d_gene: TRBD1
v_gene: TRBV5-1
CDR3aa: CASMAGGDYGYTF
CDR3nt: TGCGCCAGCATGGCAGGGGGCGACTATGGCTACACCTTC

j_gene: TRBJ1-5
abundance: few
d_gene: NA
v_gene: TRBV7-9
CDR3aa: CASSLAGFNQPQHF
CDR3nt: TGTGCCAGCAGCTTAGCCGGGTTCAATCAGCCCCAGCATTTT

j_gene: TRBJ2-1
abundance: few
d_gene: TRBD1
v_gene: TRBV18
CDR3aa: CASSPGQGSDEQFF
CDR3nt: TGTGCCAGCTCGCCGGGACAGGGGTCCGATGAGCAGTTCTTC

j_gene: TRBJ2-1
abundance: NA
d_gene: TRBD2
v_gene: TRBV18
CDR3aa: CASSPGGLVEEQFF
CDR3nt: TGTGCCAGCTCACCCGGGGGACTAGTCGAGGAGCAGTTCTTC

j_gene: TRBJ2-2
abundance: NA
d_gene: TRBD1
v_gene: TRBV5-1
CDR3aa: CASSLRGTGGTGELFF
CDR3nt: TGCGCCAGCAGCTTGCGGGGGACAGGGGGAACCGGGGAGCTGTTTTTT

j_gene: TRBJ1-6
abundance: NA
d_gene: NA
v_gene: TRBV19
CDR3aa: CASSSELQGSPLHF
CDR3nt: TGTGCCAGTAGTTCCGAACTCCAGGGGTCACCCCTCCACTTT

j_gene: TRBJ1-1
abundance: NA
d_gene: TRBD1
v_gene: TRBV14
CDR3aa: CASSPLGTGKVSAFF
CDR3nt: TGTGCCAGCAGCCCTCTCGGGACAGGGAAGGTTTCGGCTTTCTTT

j_gene: TRBJ1-2
abundance: NA
d_gene: TRBD1
v_gene: TRBV5-4
CDR3aa: CASSRDRAVYTF
CDR3nt: TGTGCCAGCAGCCGGGACAGGGCAGTCTACACCTTC

j_gene: TRBJ2-5
abundance: few
d_gene: NA
v_gene: TRBV7-2
CDR3aa: CASSRGGGKGGLETQYF
CDR3nt: TGTGCCAGCAGTCGAGGAGGCGGGAAAGGGGGCTTGGAGACCCAGTACTTC

j_gene: TRBJ1-2
abundance: NA
d_gene: NA
v_gene: TRBV4-3
CDR3aa: CASSQEGGLYGYTF
CDR3nt: TGCGCCAGCAGCCAAGAAGGCGGACTCTATGGCTACACCTTC